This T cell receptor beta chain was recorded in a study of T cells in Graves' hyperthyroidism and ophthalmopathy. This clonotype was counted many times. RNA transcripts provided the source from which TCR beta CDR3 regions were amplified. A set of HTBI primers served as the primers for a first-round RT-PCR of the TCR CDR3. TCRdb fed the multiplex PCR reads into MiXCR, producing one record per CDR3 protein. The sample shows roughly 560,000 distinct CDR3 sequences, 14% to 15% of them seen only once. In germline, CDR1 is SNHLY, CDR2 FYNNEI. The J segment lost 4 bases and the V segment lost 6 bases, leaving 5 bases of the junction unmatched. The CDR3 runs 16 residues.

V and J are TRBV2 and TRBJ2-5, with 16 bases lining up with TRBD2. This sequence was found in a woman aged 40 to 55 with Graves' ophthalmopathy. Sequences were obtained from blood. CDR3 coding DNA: TGTGCCAGCAGAGGGGGACTAGCGGGAGGGCCAGAGACCCAGTACTTC. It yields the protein CASRGGLAGGPETQYF.